These T cell receptor beta chains were read from a single sample in a study of T cells after yellow fever vaccination. TCRdb redid the calling of the 5' RACE reads with MiXCR, one entry per CDR3 protein. The table lists around 400,000 distinct CDR3 sequences, around 10% of them singletons. This sample comprised PBMCs, obtained on the day of the first yellow fever vaccination. Source of these receptors: a man younger than 35 who received the YFV17D yellow fever vaccine. Each CDR3 is given with its conserved first and last residue. Fields, in order: clone size, V gene, J gene, D gene, CDR3 DNA, CDR3 protein. A D gene is named only where the DNA matches it firmly. Size tells how often a clone was seen (once, few, many) or the class of an expanded clone, and some rows leave it out.

NA	TRBV4-3	TRBJ1-4	NA	TGCGCCAGCAGCCAAGAATTCCGGACCGCGGTGGGTGAAAAACTGTTTTTT	CASSQEFRTAVGEKLFF
NA	TRBV12-3/TRBV12-4	TRBJ2-1	NA	TGTGCCAGCAGTTTCTCGGGGGTGGATGAGCAGTTCTTC	CASSFSGVDEQFF
NA	TRBV4-3	TRBJ2-7	TRBD2	TGCGCCAGCAGCCAAGTAAGACTAGCGGGGGGCCAATCAGTATCCTACGAGCAGTACTTC	CASSQVRLAGGQSVSYEQYF
NA	TRBV29-1	TRBJ2-5	NA	TGCAGCGTTGTTAAGGCGGGGCGGGAGACCCAGTACTTC	CSVVKAGRETQYF
few	TRBV20-1	TRBJ2-2	TRBD2	TGCAGTGCTAGAGTAGCGGGGGGGCCGGGCACCGGGGAGCTGTTTTTT	CSARVAGGPGTGELFF
NA	TRBV7-6	TRBJ2-1	TRBD1	TGTGCCAGCAGCTTAGCGCAAGGCAGGGGGCCCTACAATGAGCAGTTCTTC	CASSLAQGRGPYNEQFF
NA	TRBV5-1	TRBJ2-7	NA	TGCGCCAGCAGCTTGGTGGACAGCTTCTCCTACGAGCAGTACTTC	CASSLVDSFSYEQYF
few	TRBV6-5	TRBJ1-5	TRBD1	TGTGCCAGCACTTCCGGGACAGGTAATCAGCCCCAGCATTTT	CASTSGTGNQPQHF
NA	TRBV18	TRBJ2-5	NA	TGTGCCAGCTCACCACCCTCTCTCCAAGAGACCCAGTACTTC	CASSPPSLQETQYF
few	TRBV12-3/TRBV12-4	TRBJ1-1	NA	TGTGCCAGCAGGCAGGGACTGGGTAACACTGAAGCTTTCTTT	CASRQGLGNTEAFF
many	TRBV12-3/TRBV12-4	TRBJ2-2	NA	TGTGCCCACCCGGAGCTCACCGGGGAGCTGTTTTTT	CAHPELTGELFF
NA	TRBV27	TRBJ2-1	TRBD1	TGTGCCAGCAGTTTTCAGGGGGCCAACAATGAGCAGTTCTTC	CASSFQGANNEQFF
many	TRBV5-1	TRBJ1-1	NA	TGCGCCAGCAGACCCACCCCGACGTCGGAAGCTTTCTTT	CASRPTPTSEAFF
NA	TRBV12-5	TRBJ1-1	NA	TGTGCTAGTGGTTTCCGCACTGAAGCTTTCTTT	CASGFRTEAFF
many	TRBV7-3	TRBJ2-1	NA	TGTGCCAGCAGCTCCGACACGAGCTCCTACAATGAGCAGTTCTTC	CASSSDTSSYNEQFF
many	TRBV20-1	TRBJ2-4	NA	TGCAGTGCTAGAGATTCAAGGGGCGCTTTTGCCAAAAACATTCAGTACTTC	CSARDSRGAFAKNIQYF
many	TRBV18	TRBJ2-1	TRBD1	TGTGCCAGCTCACCACGGGGACAGGGCTACAATGAGCAGTTCTTC	CASSPRGQGYNEQFF
few	TRBV12-3/TRBV12-4	TRBJ2-7	NA	TGTGCCAGCAGTACCGGGGCCTCCTACGAGCAGTACTTC	CASSTGASYEQYF
NA	TRBV20-1	TRBJ2-7	TRBD1	TGCAGTGCTAGAGAGGGAACAGGGGGATGGGAGCAGTACTTC	CSAREGTGGWEQYF
few	TRBV4-1	TRBJ2-3	TRBD2	TGCGCCAGCAGCCAAGATCGGGGGGGGGCGGGCAGCACAGATACGCAGTATTTT	CASSQDRGGAGSTDTQYF
NA	TRBV5-1	TRBJ1-2	NA	TGCGCCAGCAGCTTGGAGGGGCGCGACGGCGGCTACACCTTC	CASSLEGRDGGYTF
NA	TRBV4-3	TRBJ2-1	NA	TGCGCCAGCAGCCAAGAGTACCACAATGAGCAGTTCTTC	CASSQEYHNEQFF
few	TRBV9	TRBJ1-6	NA	TGTGCCAGCAGCGATCTAATAGGTTCACCCCTCCACTTT	CASSDLIGSPLHF
few	TRBV4-1	TRBJ2-3	NA	TGCGCCAGCAGACTTCTTCAGGGTACGCAAAATACGCAGTATTTT	CASRLLQGTQNTQYF
NA	TRBV4-3	TRBJ1-2	NA	TGCGCCAGCAGCCACCAGGGAAACGGCTACACCTTC	CASSHQGNGYTF
many	TRBV2	TRBJ2-5	TRBD2	TGTGCCAGCAGTGTAGCCCTAGCGGGGGAGGAGACCCAGTACTTC	CASSVALAGEETQYF
many	TRBV5-1	TRBJ2-5	TRBD1	TGCGCCAGCAGCAGGGACAGGGAAGAGACCCAGTACTTC	CASSRDREETQYF
many	TRBV6-5	TRBJ2-1	NA	TGTGCCAGCAGGCCTCTCACGAGCTCCTACAATGAGCAGTTCTTC	CASRPLTSSYNEQFF
NA	TRBV24-1	TRBJ2-1	TRBD1	TGTGCCACCGGTGAGCCGACAGGGAGTGAGCAGTTCTTC	CATGEPTGSEQFF
NA	TRBV2	TRBJ2-5	TRBD2	TGTGCCAGCAGTGAAGGACTAGCGCAAGAGACCCAGTACTTC	CASSEGLAQETQYF
few	TRBV3-1	TRBJ2-1	TRBD1	TGTGCCAGCAGCCAAGGACAGGGGTGGGATGAGCAGTTCTTC	CASSQGQGWDEQFF
NA	TRBV21-1	TRBJ1-4	NA	TGTGCCAGCAACCAGCGGCATATCTGTGCAACTAATGAAAAACTGTTTTTT	CASNQRHICATNEKLFF
few	TRBV4-1	TRBJ2-5	TRBD2	TGCGCCAGCAGCCAAGATCGGGCTAGCGGGGGGGCTAGAGAGACCCAGTACTTC	CASSQDRASGGARETQYF
few	TRBV9	TRBJ2-2	TRBD1	TGTGCCAGCAGTTTTCCCGGGACAGGGGGCACTACCGGGGAGCTGTTTTTT	CASSFPGTGGTTGELFF
NA	TRBV9	TRBJ2-2	NA	TGTGCCAGCAGCGGCACGGCCGGGGAGCTGTTTTTT	CASSGTAGELFF
few	TRBV29-1	TRBJ1-2	NA	TGCAGCGTTGGGGCAGTAAATTATGGCTACACCTTC	CSVGAVNYGYTF
few	TRBV6-2/TRBV6-3	TRBJ2-6	NA	TGTGCCAGCGCAAGCTCTGGGGCCAACGTCCTGACTTTC	CASASSGANVLTF
many	TRBV7-2	TRBJ2-5	NA	TGTGCCAGCAGCTTAGCCCAGGGTTCGGCGAGATTACAAGAGACCCAGTACTTC	CASSLAQGSARLQETQYF
NA	TRBV4-3	TRBJ1-6	NA	TGCGCCAGCAGCCAAGCACTGAAAAATTCACCCCTCCACTTT	CASSQALKNSPLHF
few	TRBV28	TRBJ1-2	NA	TGTGCCAGCAGTTTATATCCCCCTAACTATGGCTACACCTTC	CASSLYPPNYGYTF
few	TRBV15	TRBJ2-5	TRBD2	TGTGCCACCAGTCTAGCGGGGGACCTCCAAGAGACCCAGTACTTC	CATSLAGDLQETQYF
few	TRBV5-1	TRBJ2-2	TRBD2	TGCGCCAGCAGCACCGCCGTGGAGCGGGGGGAGACCGGGGAGCTGTTTTTT	CASSTAVERGETGELFF
few	TRBV3-1	TRBJ2-2	TRBD2	TGTGCCAGCAGATCGCGGGGGGCCGGCACCGGGGAGCTGTTTTTT	CASRSRGAGTGELFF
few	TRBV4-3	TRBJ1-1	NA	TGCGCCAGCAGCCAAGAGGTCGGGATGAACACTGAAGCTTTCTTT	CASSQEVGMNTEAFF
few	TRBV7-2	TRBJ2-5	NA	TGTGCCAGCAGCTCAGGGAGGTACCAAGAGACCCAGTACTTC	CASSSGRYQETQYF
few	TRBV24-1	TRBJ2-5	NA	TGTGCCACCTCTCCCGGAGTAGAAGAGACCCAGTACTTC	CATSPGVEETQYF
few	TRBV18	TRBJ1-5	NA	TGTGCCAGCTCACCCTCAGGGGAGCAGCCCCAGCATTTT	CASSPSGEQPQHF
NA	TRBV7-9	TRBJ2-5	NA	TGTGCCAGCAGCTCGGACTGGGACACCCAGTACTTC	CASSSDWDTQYF